Detailed here is one T cell receptor beta chain. There is no known antigen for this receptor. Per-base qualities were not stored, and no clone one base away is much larger. These data belong to a study of shared clonotypes between healthy human individuals (dated by TCRdb to 2020 to 2021). For the wider study: The cohort comprised two women and a few men aged 18 to 49 years. To increase sequencing depth and limit assay-specific biases, TCR repertoire library preparation and sequencing were carried out by different laboratories using diverse techniques. To estimate repertoire size and how much clonotypes are shared between individuals, the study performed deep sequencing of blood TCR repertoires from a handful of healthy adults. Per donor, three plates each were used for CD4 naive and CD4 memory, two for CD8 naive, and one for CD8 memory. Each donor's leukapheresis produced roughly between roughly 0.94 and 9.5 billion PBMCs. General conclusions and limits of the study: Estimated clonotype richness was generally larger for naive than for memory subsets. Compared with non-shared clonotypes, clonotypes shared by all four sorted-subset donors had higher generation probabilities. Rarefaction of sorted-subset datasets indicated incomplete sequencing despite the large sequencing depth. Sampling was limited to blood, and TCR repertoires in tissue likely differ from TCR repertoires in blood. Across four donors, about 4.5% of naive CD4, 3.5% of naive CD8, approximately 2.5% of memory CD4, and over 0.35% of memory CD8 clonotypes were shared. The small number of donors limited the genetic and exposure-history diversity represented. Pairwise subsampling indicated that sequencing depth was expected to affect the degree of clonotype sharing among donors.

CDR1 and CDR2 are drawn from the germline V gene: MDHEN, SYDVKM. Measured from the cysteine to the phenylalanine, the CDR3 is 14 residues long. Only the CDR3 part of the read is kept: 42 bases, read in frame from the first base. V is cut back by 8 bases and J by 4 bases, with 5 bases in the junction unmatched. Using the deep immunoSEQ assay, TCR CDR3 regions were amplified from genomic DNA by multiplex PCR. For each cell subset, the extracted genomic DNA was distributed evenly across all wells of several immunoSEQ 96-well plates, and each plate served as one replicate. For sorted subsets, each replicate PCR was loaded with 200 ng genomic DNA, equivalent to some 27,000 T cell genomes. Purified libraries were quantified with a Qubit 3.0 fluorometer, sized on a Bioanalyzer 2100, and re-quantified with the KAPA Library Quantification kit. Every immunoSEQ 96-well plate was sequenced on a dedicated single-read 150-cycle Illumina NextSeq 550 flow cell. The study's own analysis went as follows. Because the immunoSEQ output held only junctional sequences and lacked quality scores, the filtering could not match the filtering applied to full-length reads. To assign V/J genes and CDR3, sequences were annotated against IMGT germline references using PyIR, a Python wrapper for IgBLAST v1.9. Reads were removed for weak V/J assignments (E-value above 1e-6), missing CDR3, stop codons, out-of-frame junctions, or ambiguous translated residues. A V3J clonotype was defined by an identical inferred V gene, J gene, and CDR3 amino acid sequence. Percentage overlap between repertoires was computed as shared unique clonotypes divided by the size of the smaller repertoire. RTK rarefaction, the Chao1 estimator, and Recon v2.1 estimates of unobserved clonotypes were used to assess repertoire richness. For all TCRbeta clonotypes obtained by the gDNA method from several donors, generation probabilities were computed with OLGA. TCRdb carries this immuneACCESS record with in-frame sequences only. Its versions omit some clonotypes, under half of them owing to an unresolved V gene in the studies checked, with the rest unexplained. V and J calls and clone size are as listed in that table; D and trimming were resolved from the DNA. The sample table shows approximately 2,200,000 clones, and roughly 91% are seen once. The ten top clones hold around 1.7% of the sample.

CD8 naive samples consisted of CD45RO-negative cells that were positively selected for CCR7, yielding a CD45RA+CCR7+ population without TemRA cells. Healthy HIV-negative adults with no recently reported acute infections or vaccinations were included as donors. Every donor was a Caucasian adult residing in Nashville, Tennessee, USA. After blood collection by leukapheresis, PBMCs were isolated using Ficoll-Histopaque density gradient centrifugation and then cryopreserved in the vapor phase of liquid nitrogen. Analytical flow cytometry was used to check the purity and quantity of each magnetically sorted T cell population. From each sorted fraction, genomic DNA was isolated and quantified by UV absorbance on a Nanodrop 2000c.

The rearrangement combines TRBV28 with TRBJ2-2; TRBD1 aligns with 9 central bases. This clonotype was sampled from a young man in good health. Some clones in this sample may be carry-over from other donors' samples. Sequencing was performed on naive CD8+ T cells from PBMCs. The sample's cell subset or site label is to be understood as: CD45RA+CCR7+. The DNA sequence reads TGTGCCAGCCGGGACAGGGTTGTCACCGGGGAGCTGTTTTTT. Translated, it reads CASRDRVVTGELFF.